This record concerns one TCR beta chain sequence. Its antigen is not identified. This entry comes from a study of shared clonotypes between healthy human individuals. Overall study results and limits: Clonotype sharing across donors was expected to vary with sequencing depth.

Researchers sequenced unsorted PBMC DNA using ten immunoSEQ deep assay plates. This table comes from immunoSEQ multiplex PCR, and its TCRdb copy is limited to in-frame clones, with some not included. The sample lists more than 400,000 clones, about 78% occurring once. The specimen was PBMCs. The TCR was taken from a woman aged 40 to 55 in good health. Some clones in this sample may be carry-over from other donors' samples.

The CDR3 coding sequence is TGTGCCATCAGAGAGCGGTTTGGGGACAATGAGCAGTTCTTC. Amino acid sequence: CAIRERFGDNEQFF. This chain uses TRBV10-3 with TRBJ2-1; tentative D call: TRBD2 (5 bases). CDR1 and CDR2 (germline): ENHRY, SYGVKD. V was trimmed by 6 bases and J by 5 bases, leaving 14 bases between them. The CDR3 is made up of 14 amino acids.